The T cell receptor (beta chain) under discussion was sequenced for a study of CD8 T cells in Susac syndrome. Random hexamers were used to reverse transcribe an amount of about 0.45 to 1 ug RNA. The method of amplification for TCR beta CDR3 was immunoSEQ multiplex PCR, covering 54 Vbeta and 13 Jbeta. TCRdb re-analysed the immunoSEQ multiplex PCR reads in MiXCR, keeping a single row per CDR3 protein. Counted here are around 190,000 distinct CDR3 sequences, approximately 95% occurring once; the ten biggest clones make up 0.095% to 0.12%. Trimming took 1 base from V and 3 from J, leaving 10 bases between them. The CDR3 extends over 14 amino acids. CDR1 is LGHDT and CDR2 is YNNKEL in the germline V gene (reference sequence). From blood CD8+ and CD4+ T cells, the TCR beta chain was sequenced.

Sequenced material: CD4+ T cells from PBMCs. The V and J genes are TRBV3-1 and TRBJ2-7, with D uncertain. The clonotype comes from a human donor in good health. As DNA, the CDR3 is TGTGCCAGCAGCCAAGCCAGTCTGATCTACGAGCAGTACTTC. Encoded protein: CASSQASLIYEQYF.